This T cell receptor beta chain was sequenced for a study of beta chain features in type 1 diabetes (dated by TCRdb to 2016 to 2019). With regard to the full study: No differences in mean age, gender distribution, total cell number or subset yield were found between patients and healthy donors. Regulatory and stem cell-like memory subsets were isolated from only 8 patients and about eight healthy donors, whereas naive and central memory subsets came from all 30 or so donors. The study compared TCRB repertoires of sorted circulating CD4+ T cell subsets between recently diagnosed type 1 diabetes patients and matched healthy donors. A total of some 100,000,000 sorted cells were examined across all samples, and a strong correlation was observed between cell number per subset and RNA yield.

Broad study findings and their caveats: The naive, central memory and regulatory TCRB repertoires appeared to resemble one another more closely among patients than among healthy donors. Because cDNA rather than genomic DNA was sequenced, highly expressing activated cells could have been over-represented, although no difference in activation and CD3 levels was found between groups. Fewer insertions and more nucleotide deletions at VDJ recombination sites were observed in patients with type 1 diabetes, implying thymic rearrangement abnormalities. Only small numbers of individuals were included in the HLA sub-analyses, which left unresolved whether HLA type had any influence on TCRB rearrangement. A moderate but significant shortening of TCRB CDR3 length was observed in type 1 diabetes patients in all four CD4+ subsets. PCR might favor shorter templates, but patient and control samples were amplified and corrected together, so any skew would affect both groups equally.

All of the isolated RNA was reverse transcribed with the High Capacity cDNA Reverse Transcription Kit, so expressed TCRB transcripts were sequenced. Deep immunoSEQ sequencing was performed on naive, central memory and regulatory T cell samples, with an average of roughly 3.3 million total reads per sample. Sorted cells were lysed in RLT buffer and RNA was extracted with DNase-treated RNeasy Micro or Mini kits, depending on cell number. Each cell subset was processed separately to prevent cross-contamination, with patient and healthy donor samples processed together. The immunoSEQ multiplex PCR was used to amplify TCRB sequences from cDNA, generating 87-bp fragments that spanned the CDR3 region. Amplicons were sequenced on the Illumina HiSeq platform. Turning to the authors' computational methods: PCR bias was corrected computationally using synthetic template baselines, and reads within Hamming distance 2 were collapsed, with unmergeable singletons discarded. Reads were aligned to IMGT to assign V, D and J genes, CDR3 length, and insertions or deletions at six rearrangement sites. Within each subset, clonotype counts were normalized to sorted cell number, and only after that were true diversity and Gini coefficients computed with the tcR R package. The overlap coefficient, calculated on TCRB nucleotide sequences, was used to measure repertoire sharing. Out-of-frame TCRB sequences from naive cells were analyzed to stand in for the pre-selection repertoire. TCRdb obtained this table from immuneACCESS and retained in-frame rearrangements with V and J assigned. These tables miss some clones; where compared with another copy, unresolved V genes account for less than half of the shortfall, and the remainder is unexplained. The V and J calls and clone size are taken from that table; D and trimming were inferred from the DNA. For this sample the table gives roughly 300,000 clones, of which over 11% were detected only once. Of the sample, 0.017% falls within the top ten clones.

Each donor gave one peripheral blood draw, averaging roughly 100 mL, which was collected into heparinised tubes. Using a panel that included CD45RO, CCR7, CD25, CD127, CD95 and CD27, naive, central memory, regulatory and stem cell-like memory CD4+ T cells were sorted on a BD FACSAria II. Every sorted population had a purity above 98%. PBMCs were separated immediately by Lymphoprep density gradient centrifugation and were stained directly, without being cultured. So that batch effects would be minimized, each experiment stained and sorted samples in pairs, pairing one healthy donor with one patient. The germline V and J ends show losses of 3 bases and 4 bases respectively, and no gene match explains 0 bases of the junction. The germline V gene yields SGHVS for CDR1 and FQNEAQ for CDR2. The CDR3, from cysteine to phenylalanine, totals 13 residues. Of the read, only the CDR3 DNA is kept; its 39 bases are in frame from base 1.

This clone has only a few counts. It has no known antigen specificity. The record has no base qualities; no much larger clone is one base away. The TCR sequence derives from a man aged 25-45 years with type 1 diabetes. Here the chain combines TRBV7-8 and TRBJ2-5; 9 middle bases align to TRBD2. Specimen: naive CD4+ T cells from blood. This specimen's cell subset or site label, interpreted: true naive CD4+ T cells. The CDR3 has the sequence CASSLGLAETQYF. In nucleotide form, the sequence is TGTGCCAGCAGCTTGGGACTAGCAGAGACCCAGTACTTC.